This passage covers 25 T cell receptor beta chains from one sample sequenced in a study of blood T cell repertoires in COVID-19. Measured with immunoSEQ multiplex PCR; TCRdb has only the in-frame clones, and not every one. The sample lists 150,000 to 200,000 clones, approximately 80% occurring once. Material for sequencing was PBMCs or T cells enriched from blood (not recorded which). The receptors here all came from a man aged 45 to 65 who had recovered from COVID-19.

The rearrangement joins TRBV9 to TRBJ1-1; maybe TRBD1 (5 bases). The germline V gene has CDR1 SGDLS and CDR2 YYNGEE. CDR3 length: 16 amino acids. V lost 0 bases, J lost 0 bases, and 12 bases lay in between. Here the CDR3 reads CASSVGGAVMNTEAFF. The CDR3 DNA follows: TGTGCCAGCAGCGTAGGTGGGGCGGTCATGAACACTGAAGCTTTCTTT. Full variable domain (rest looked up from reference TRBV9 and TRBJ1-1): DSGVTQTPKHLITATGQRVTLRCSPRSGDLSVYWYQQSLDQGLQFLIQYYNGEERAKGNILERFSAQQFPDLHSELNLSSLELGDSALYFCASSVGGAVMNTEAFFGQGTRLTVV.

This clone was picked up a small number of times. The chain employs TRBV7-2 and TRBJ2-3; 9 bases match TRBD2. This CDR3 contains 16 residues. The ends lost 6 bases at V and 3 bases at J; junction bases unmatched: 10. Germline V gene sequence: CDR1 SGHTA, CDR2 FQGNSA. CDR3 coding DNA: TGTGCCAGCAGATTTCATAGCGGGGGCCAAACAGATACGCAGTATTTT. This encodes CASRFHSGGQTDTQYF.

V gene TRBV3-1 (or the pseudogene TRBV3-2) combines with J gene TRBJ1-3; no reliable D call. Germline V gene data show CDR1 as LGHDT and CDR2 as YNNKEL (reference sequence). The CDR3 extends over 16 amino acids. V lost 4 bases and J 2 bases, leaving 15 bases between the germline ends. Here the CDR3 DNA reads TGTGCCAGCAGCCCTGCCGGACTGTCAACTGGAAACACCATATATTTT. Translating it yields CASSPAGLSTGNTIYF.

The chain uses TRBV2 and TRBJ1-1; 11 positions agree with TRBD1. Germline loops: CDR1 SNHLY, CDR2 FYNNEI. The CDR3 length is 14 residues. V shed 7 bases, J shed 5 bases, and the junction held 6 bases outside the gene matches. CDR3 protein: CASTRTGGETEAFF. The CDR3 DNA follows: TGTGCCAGCACTAGGACAGGGGGCGAGACTGAAGCTTTCTTT.

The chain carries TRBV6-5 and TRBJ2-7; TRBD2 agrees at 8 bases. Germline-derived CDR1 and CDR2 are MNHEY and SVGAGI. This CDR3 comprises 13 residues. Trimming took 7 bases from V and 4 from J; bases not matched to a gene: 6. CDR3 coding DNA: TGTGCCAGCACCCCGGGGGGGCAATACGAGCAGTACTTC. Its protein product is CASTPGGQYEQYF.

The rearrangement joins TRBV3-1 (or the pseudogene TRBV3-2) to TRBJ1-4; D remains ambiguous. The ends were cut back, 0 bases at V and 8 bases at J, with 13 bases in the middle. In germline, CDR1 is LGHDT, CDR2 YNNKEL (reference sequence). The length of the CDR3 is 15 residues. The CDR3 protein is CASSQEGRGGEKLFF. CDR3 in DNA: TGTGCCAGCAGCCAAGAGGGCCGGGGAGGCGAAAAACTGTTTTTT.

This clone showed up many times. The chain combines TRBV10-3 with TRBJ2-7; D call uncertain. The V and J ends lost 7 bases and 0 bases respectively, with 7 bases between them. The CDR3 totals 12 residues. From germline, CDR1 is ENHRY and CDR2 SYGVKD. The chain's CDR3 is CAINDGSYEQYF. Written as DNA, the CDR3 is TGTGCCATCAATGACGGCTCCTACGAGCAGTACTTC.

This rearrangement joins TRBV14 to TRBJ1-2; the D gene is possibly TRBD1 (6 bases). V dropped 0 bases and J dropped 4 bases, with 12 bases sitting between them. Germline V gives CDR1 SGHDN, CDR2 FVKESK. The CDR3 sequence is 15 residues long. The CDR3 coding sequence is TGTGCCAGCAGCCAAGAGTGGGGGCAGGTCTATGGCTACACCTTC. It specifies CASSQEWGQVYGYTF.

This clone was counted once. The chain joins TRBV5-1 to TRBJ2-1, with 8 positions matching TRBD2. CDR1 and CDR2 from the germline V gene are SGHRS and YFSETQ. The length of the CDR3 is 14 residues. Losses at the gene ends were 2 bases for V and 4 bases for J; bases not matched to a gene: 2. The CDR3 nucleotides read TGCGCCAGCAGCTTAGGCGGGGGGTACAATGAGCAGTTCTTC. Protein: CASSLGGGYNEQFF.

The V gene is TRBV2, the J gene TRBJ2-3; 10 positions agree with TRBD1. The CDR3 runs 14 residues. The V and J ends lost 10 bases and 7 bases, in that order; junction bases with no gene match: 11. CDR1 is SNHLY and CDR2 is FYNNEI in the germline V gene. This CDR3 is CAIHSGTGVNTQYF. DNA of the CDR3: TGTGCCATTCATTCCGGGACAGGGGTCAATACGCAGTATTTT.

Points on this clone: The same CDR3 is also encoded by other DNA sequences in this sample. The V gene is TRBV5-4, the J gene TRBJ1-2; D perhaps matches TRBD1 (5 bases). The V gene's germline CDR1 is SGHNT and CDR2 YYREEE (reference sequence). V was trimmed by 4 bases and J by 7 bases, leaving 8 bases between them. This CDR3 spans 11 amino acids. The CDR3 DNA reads TGTGCCAGCAGCCCCGGGGGTGGCTACACCTTC. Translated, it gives CASSPGGGYTF.

The DNA of the CDR3 is TGTGCCAGCAGCTTGGCAGGGGGCGACTATGGCTACACCTTC. As protein: CASSLAGGDYGYTF. The chain has TRBV7-9 and TRBJ1-2; 8 positions match TRBD1. In germline, CDR1 is SEHNR, CDR2 FQNEAQ (reference sequence). The junction had 3 bases not matched to a gene; V was cut back by 3 bases and J by 3 bases. The CDR3 has 14 residues.

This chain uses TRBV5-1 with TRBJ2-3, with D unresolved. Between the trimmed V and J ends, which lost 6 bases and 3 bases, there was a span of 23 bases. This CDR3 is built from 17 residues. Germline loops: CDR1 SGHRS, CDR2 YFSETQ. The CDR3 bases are TGCGCCAGCATCCCAACTGGCCCTAACATCGGGACAGATACGCAGTATTTT. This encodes CASIPTGPNIGTDTQYF.

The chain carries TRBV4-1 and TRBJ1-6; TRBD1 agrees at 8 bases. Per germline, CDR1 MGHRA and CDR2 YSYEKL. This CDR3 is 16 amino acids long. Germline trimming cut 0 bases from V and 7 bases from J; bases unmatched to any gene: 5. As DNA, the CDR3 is TGCGCCAGCAGCCAAGAACCGGGACAGGCAAATTCACCCCTCCACTTT. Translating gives CASSQEPGQANSPLHF.

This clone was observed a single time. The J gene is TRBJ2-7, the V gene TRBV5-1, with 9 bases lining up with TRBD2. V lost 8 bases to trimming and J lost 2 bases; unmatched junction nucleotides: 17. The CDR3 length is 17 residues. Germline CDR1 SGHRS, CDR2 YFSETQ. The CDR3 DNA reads TGCGCCAGTTACCCGGGACTAGCCCCCGGCGCCGCCTACGAGCAGTACTTC. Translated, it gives CASYPGLAPGAAYEQYF. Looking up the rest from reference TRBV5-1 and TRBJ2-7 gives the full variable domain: KAGVTQTPRYLIKTRGQQVTLSCSPISGHRSVSWYQQTPGQGLQFLFEYFSETQRNKGNFPGRFSGRQFSNSRSEMNVSTLELGDSALYLCASYPGLAPGAAYEQYFGPGTRLTVT.

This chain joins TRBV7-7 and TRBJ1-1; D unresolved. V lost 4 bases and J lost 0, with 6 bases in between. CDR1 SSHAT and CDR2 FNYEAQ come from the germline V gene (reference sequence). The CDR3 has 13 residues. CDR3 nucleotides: TGTGCCAGCAGCTCACAAATGAACACTGAAGCTTTCTTT. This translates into CASSSQMNTEAFF.

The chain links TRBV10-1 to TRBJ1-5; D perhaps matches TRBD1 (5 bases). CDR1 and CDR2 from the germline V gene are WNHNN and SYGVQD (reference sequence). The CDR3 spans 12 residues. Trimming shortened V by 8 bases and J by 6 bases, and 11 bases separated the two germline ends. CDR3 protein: CASGQGSQPQHF. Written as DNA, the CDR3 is TGCGCCAGCGGGCAGGGAAGTCAGCCCCAGCATTTT.

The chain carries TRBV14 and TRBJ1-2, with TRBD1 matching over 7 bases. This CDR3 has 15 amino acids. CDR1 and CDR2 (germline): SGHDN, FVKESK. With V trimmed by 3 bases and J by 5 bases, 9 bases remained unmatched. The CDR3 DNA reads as TGTGCCAGCAGCCAGATACATGGGACAGCTTATGGCTACACCTTC. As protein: CASSQIHGTAYGYTF.

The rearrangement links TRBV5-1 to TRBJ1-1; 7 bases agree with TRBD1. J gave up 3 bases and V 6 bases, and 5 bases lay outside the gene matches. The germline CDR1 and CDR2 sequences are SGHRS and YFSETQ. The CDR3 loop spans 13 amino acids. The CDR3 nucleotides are TGCGCCAGCAAAGAAACAGGGGACACTGAAGCTTTCTTT. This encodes CASKETGDTEAFF.

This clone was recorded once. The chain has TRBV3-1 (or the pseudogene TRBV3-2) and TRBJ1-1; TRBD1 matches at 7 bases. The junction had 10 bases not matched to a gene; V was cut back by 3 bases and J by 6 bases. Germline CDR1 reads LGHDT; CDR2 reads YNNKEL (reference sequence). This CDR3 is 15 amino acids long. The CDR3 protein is CASSHRQGGGPEAFF. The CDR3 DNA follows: TGTGCCAGCAGCCATCGACAGGGTGGGGGGCCTGAAGCTTTCTTT.

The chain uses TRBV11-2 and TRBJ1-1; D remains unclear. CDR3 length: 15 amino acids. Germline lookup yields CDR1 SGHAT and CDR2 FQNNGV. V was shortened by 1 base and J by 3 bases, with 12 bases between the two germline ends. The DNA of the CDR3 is TGTGCCAGCAGCTTAGCATTGACTCGGGACACTGAAGCTTTCTTT. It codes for CASSLALTRDTEAFF.

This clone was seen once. The CDR3 protein is CASSLTRGTNEKLFF. In DNA form, the CDR3 reads TGTGCCAGCAGCTTAACCAGGGGAACTAATGAAAAACTGTTTTTT. The chain uses TRBV5-4 and TRBJ1-4; tentative D call: TRBD1 (6 bases). Trimming left V 2 bases short and J 1 base short, with 9 bases between. Germline V gene lookup returns CDR1 SGHNT and CDR2 YYREEE (reference sequence). This CDR3 has 15 amino acids. The whole variable domain, remainder taken from reference TRBV5-4 and TRBJ1-4, is ETGVTQSPTHLIKTRGQQVTLRCSSQSGHNTVSWYQQALGQGPQFIFQYYREEENGRGNFPPRFSGLQFPNYSSELNVNALELDDSALYLCASSLTRGTNEKLFFGSGTQLSVL.

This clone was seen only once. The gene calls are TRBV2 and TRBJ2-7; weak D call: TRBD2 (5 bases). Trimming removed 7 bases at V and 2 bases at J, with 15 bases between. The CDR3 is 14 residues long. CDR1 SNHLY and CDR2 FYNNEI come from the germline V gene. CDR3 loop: CASNLLRETYEQYF. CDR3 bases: TGTGCCAGCAACCTCCTCCGGGAAACCTACGAGCAGTACTTC.

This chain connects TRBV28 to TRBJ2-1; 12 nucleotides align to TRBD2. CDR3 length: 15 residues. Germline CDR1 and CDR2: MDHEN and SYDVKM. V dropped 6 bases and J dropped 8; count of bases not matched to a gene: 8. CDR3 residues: CASSPSSGGVDEQFF. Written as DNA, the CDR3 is TGTGCCAGCAGCCCCTCTAGCGGGGGGGTTGATGAGCAGTTCTTC.

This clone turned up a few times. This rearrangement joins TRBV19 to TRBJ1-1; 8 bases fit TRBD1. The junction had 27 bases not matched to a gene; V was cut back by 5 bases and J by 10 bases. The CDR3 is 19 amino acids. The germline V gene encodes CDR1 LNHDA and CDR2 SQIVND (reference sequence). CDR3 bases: TGTGCCAGTAGTCTACTCGGCCAGGCAGGGGGCGCTAACGGGGGACGAGCTTTCTTT. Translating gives CASSLLGQAGGANGGRAFF.